Below, 20 T cell receptor beta chains from the same sample are listed, as sequenced in a study of blood T cells in healthy people across ages. Combining a sample-barcoded 5' primer with a J-beta primer mix, a second PCR ran for roughly 7 to 12 cycles. In TCRdb, the 5' RACE reads were re-called with MiXCR into one record per CDR3 protein. The table has hundreds of thousands of distinct CDR3 sequences, 58% seen once; the top ten hold 20% to 25%. Sequencing was done on a sample of blood. Every receptor here comes from a man aged 30 to 39 in good health.

The chain couples TRBV20-1 to TRBJ2-4; D is possibly TRBD2 (5 bases). The J call is uncertain, as TRBJ2-7 better fits the DNA end. The CDR3 is 13 amino acids. Germline values: CDR1 DFQATT, CDR2 SNEGSKA (reference sequence). CDR3 protein: CSARERRTYEQYF. CDR3 nucleotides: TGCAGTGCTAGGGAGCGGAGAACGTACGAGCAGTACTTC.

CDR3 protein: CASSQDPTNYGYTF. CDR3 nucleotides: TGTGCCAGCAGCCAAGATCCTACTAACTATGGCTACACCTTC. The chain joins TRBV4-2 to TRBJ1-2; no clear D. This CDR3 comprises 14 residues. V was shortened by 0 bases and J by 0 bases, with 5 bases between the two germline ends. CDR1 and CDR2 from the germline V gene are LGHNA and YNFKEQ.

This clonotype appeared a few times. This chain links TRBV14 with TRBJ1-6; D is undetermined. This CDR3 comprises 15 residues. The germline V gene encodes CDR1 SGHDN and CDR2 FVKESK. The germline V and J ends were trimmed by 1 base and 0 bases, with 4 bases remaining between them. The CDR3 spells CASSQASSYNSPLHF. CDR3 sequence (DNA): TGTGCCAGCAGCCAAGCTAGCTCCTATAATTCACCCCTCCACTTT. Using reference TRBV14 and TRBJ1-6 for the parts outside the CDR3, the full variable domain is EAGVTQFPSHSVIEKGQTVTLRCDPISGHDNLYWYRRVMGKEIKFLLHFVKESKQDESGMPNNRFLAERTGGTYSTLKVQPAELEDSGVYFCASSQASSYNSPLHFGNGTRLTVT.

The chain carries TRBV2 and TRBJ2-1; 10 nucleotides line up with TRBD2. CDR1 is SNHLY, CDR2 FYNNEI, per germline. Trimming cost V 4 bases and J 6 bases; bases outside gene matches: 3. The CDR3 is made up of 14 amino acids. The CDR3, as DNA: TGTGCCAGCAGTGTAGCGGGGGGAGGCAATGAGCAGTTCTTC. This gives the protein CASSVAGGGNEQFF.

The chain uses TRBV20-1 and TRBJ2-1; D tentatively fits TRBD1 or TRBD2 (5 bases each). Per germline, CDR1 DFQATT and CDR2 SNEGSKA (reference sequence). The length of the CDR3 is 13 residues. V lost 6 bases to trimming and J lost 8 bases, with 17 bases between them. In DNA form, the CDR3 reads TGCAGTGCCTCGGGGCCCCTCGGGGATGAGCAGTTCTTC. Protein product: CSASGPLGDEQFF.

The genes are TRBV7-9 and TRBJ2-7; 9 positions match TRBD2. J lost 2 bases, V lost 4 bases, and 6 bases had no gene match. Per the germline V gene, CDR1 is SEHNR and CDR2 is FQNEAQ (reference sequence). This CDR3 contains 15 residues. CDR3 DNA sequence: TGTGCCAGCAGCTACGGAGCGGGGGGAGCCTACGAGCAGTACTTC. Protein product: CASSYGAGGAYEQYF.

The V call is TRBV29-1, the J call TRBJ1-2, with D possibly being TRBD1 (5 bases). Germline V lookup: CDR1 SQVTM, CDR2 ANQGSEA. The V end was cut by 6 bases, the J end by 1 base, with 12 bases between. The CDR3 contains 13 residues. In nucleotides, the CDR3 is TGCAGCGTCGTCGGGGGTGATAACTATGGCTACACCTTC. Residues: CSVVGGDNYGYTF.

This clonotype occurred a few times. The chain carries TRBV7-2 and TRBJ2-1, with a weak D call TRBD1 (8 bases). Deletions cut 5 bases from V and 8 bases from J, with 19 bases between. The CDR3 totals 15 residues. Germline lookup yields CDR1 SGHTA and CDR2 FQGNSA. The CDR3 sequence is CASSTHRGGRDEQFF. Here the CDR3 DNA reads TGTGCCAGCAGCACACACAGGGGGGGTAGGGATGAGCAGTTCTTC.

A few counts support this clonotype. This chain joins TRBV7-2 and TRBJ2-5; D is uncertain. Trimming pared 1 base from V and 4 bases from J, leaving 7 bases between. Germline V gene lookup returns CDR1 SGHTA and CDR2 FQGNSA. CDR3 length equals 13 residues. CDR3 in DNA: TGTGCCAGCAGCTTAGAGGCGCGAGAGACCCAGTACTTC. Protein sequence: CASSLEARETQYF.

The V call is TRBV5-1, the J call TRBJ2-5; a possible D gene is TRBD2 (5 bases). V was pared by 4 bases and J by 2 bases, with 18 bases between. This CDR3 region has 16 residues. Per the germline V gene, CDR1 is SGHRS and CDR2 is YFSETQ. CDR3 protein: CASSRGIDTIQETQYF. The CDR3 DNA follows: TGCGCCAGCAGCAGAGGGATAGACACGATACAAGAGACCCAGTACTTC. The whole variable domain, filled in from reference TRBV5-1 and TRBJ2-5, reads KAGVTQTPRYLIKTRGQQVTLSCSPISGHRSVSWYQQTPGQGLQFLFEYFSETQRNKGNFPGRFSGRQFSNSRSEMNVSTLELGDSALYLCASSRGIDTIQETQYFGPGTRLLVL.

The chain uses TRBV7-9 and TRBJ1-1; no clear D gene. This CDR3 is 15 amino acids long. In germline, CDR1 is SEHNR, CDR2 FQNEAQ (reference sequence). The V end was cut by 5 bases, the J end by 2 bases, with 15 bases between. This chain's CDR3 is CASSPWPGLNTEAFF. In DNA, the CDR3 is TGTGCCAGCAGCCCTTGGCCCGGGCTAAACACTGAAGCTTTCTTT. Full variable domain (outside the CDR3, taken from reference TRBV7-9 and TRBJ1-1): DTGVSQNPRHKITKRGQNVTFRCDPISEHNRLYWYRQTLGQGPEFLTYFQNEAQLEKSRLLSDRFSAERPKGSFSTLEIQRTEQGDSAMYLCASSPWPGLNTEAFFGQGTRLTVV.

The V and J genes are TRBV20-1 and TRBJ2-1; TRBD2 aligns across 11 bases. TRBJ2-7 matches the DNA end more closely, so the J call is doubtful. Germline CDR1 reads DFQATT; CDR2 reads SNEGSKA (reference sequence). The CDR3 is 14 amino acids. This chain's CDR3 is CSARTSGANNEQYF. Here the CDR3 DNA reads TGCAGTGCTAGGACTAGCGGGGCCAACAATGAGCAGTACTTC.

This clonotype was counted between two and nine times. This sequence joins TRBV5-1 and TRBJ2-5, with a possible D match to TRBD1 (5 bases). Germline loops: CDR1 SGHRS, CDR2 YFSETQ. CDR3 length equals 14 residues. Trimming shortened V by 4 bases and J by 3 bases, and 13 bases separated the two germline ends. The CDR3 DNA sequence: TGCGCCAGCAGCCCCGCAGGGCCCGAAGAGACCCAGTACTTC. It translates to CASSPAGPEETQYF.

This chain connects TRBV7-2 to TRBJ2-1; a possible D gene is TRBD2 (6 bases). Trimming removed 4 bases at V and 8 bases at J, with 12 bases between. The CDR3 loop spans 13 amino acids. CDR1 and CDR2 from the germline V gene are SGHTA and FQGNSA. CDR3 sequence reads: CASSSLTRYEQFF. The DNA for the CDR3 is TGTGCCAGCAGCTCCTTGACTAGATATGAGCAGTTCTTC.

The chain carries TRBV20-1 and TRBJ1-2; 10 bases fit TRBD1. CDR1 is DFQATT and CDR2 is SNEGSKA in the germline V gene (reference sequence). This CDR3 region has 15 residues. CDR3 DNA: TGCAGCGGATCTCGGACAGGGGGACAAAGTAGTGGCTACACCTTC. Translated, it gives CSGSRTGGQSSGYTF.

The V call is TRBV6-5, the J call TRBJ1-2, with D possibly TRBD1 on 5 matching bases. The V end lost 0 bases, the J end lost 3 bases, and 11 bases lay between the germline ends. Germline V lookup: CDR1 MNHEY, CDR2 SVGAGI. The CDR3 length is 15 residues. DNA of the CDR3: TGTGCCAGCAGTTACTCGAAGAGGGGTCACTATGGCTACACCTTC. It specifies CASSYSKRGHYGYTF.

About this clonotype itself: A much larger clone lies a single base off, so this may be a read error. The CDR3 bases are TGTGCCAGCAGCCAAGATGCTAGCGGGGGGGCCAATGAGCAGTACTTC. It encodes CASSQDASGGANEQYF. The gene calls are TRBV4-2 and TRBJ2-5, with 12 positions matching TRBD2. This CDR3 spans 16 amino acids. After removal of 0 bases from V and 11 bases from J, the junction contained 10 bases not matched to a gene. Germline V gene lookup returns CDR1 LGHNA and CDR2 YNFKEQ.

This clonotype has just one count. This rearrangement joins TRBV12-3 or TRBV12-4 to TRBJ2-3; no clear D gene. The CDR3 loop spans 14 amino acids. With 3 bases removed from V and 15 bases from J, the gap between germline ends came to 22 bases. CDR3 protein: CASSFRVTADTEYF. CDR3 bases: TGTGCCAGCAGTTTCAGAGTGACCGCAGATACGGAATATTTT.

This rearrangement joins TRBV2 to TRBJ2-1; no firm D call. The length of the CDR3 is 12 residues. Looked up from germline, CDR1 is SNHLY and CDR2 is FYNNEI. Deletions cut 6 bases from V and 4 bases from J, with 7 bases between. The CDR3 loop reads CASRVLYNEQFF. DNA for the CDR3: TGTGCCAGCAGGGTCCTATACAATGAGCAGTTCTTC.

The chain links TRBV20-1 to TRBJ1-2, with 10 bases lining up with TRBD1. Germline-derived CDR1 and CDR2 are DFQATT and SNEGSKA (reference sequence). The CDR3 has 17 amino acids. Trimming at V came to 6 bases and at J to 1 base, leaving 14 bases not matched to a gene. Here the CDR3 reads CSARNPGTGEFNYGYTF. CDR3 nucleotide sequence: TGCAGTGCCCGGAACCCCGGGACAGGGGAATTTAACTATGGCTACACCTTC.